The T cell receptor (beta chain) described here comes from a study of T cell repertoires in cytomegalovirus infection. Study-level information: Newly reported HLA-C-restricted and thoroughly characterized HLA-B-restricted CMV epitopes were employed. Indications came from public TCR beta signatures; they pointed to CMV infection and to a matching HLA type.

A word on this clonotype: The antigen is unknown.

TCRdb reprocessed the reads with MiXCR, giving one entry per CDR3 protein. The sample holds 51,000 or so distinct CDR3 sequences, 20% seen once. V shed 3 bases and J shed 7 bases, with 21 bases lying between them. Germline CDR1 SGHVS, CDR2 FQNEAQ. This CDR3 spans 16 amino acids. Findings and limits, study-wide: Carriers of CMV plus the relevant HLA were identified by cumulative public TCR beta family frequency. CMV-specific TCR beta clonotypes restricted by HLA-C dominated the ex vivo response.

The sample consisted of CD8+ T cells from cultured PBMCs, taken from culture after CMV antigen stimulation. The sequence was collected from a human donor in good health (CMV status not recorded). Some clones in this sample may be carry-over from other donors' samples. The V gene is TRBV7-8, the J gene TRBJ1-2; no reliable D call. In DNA form, the CDR3 reads TGTGCCAGCAGCTTCTACTCCGGAATCCAACGGGCTGGCTACACCTTC. The encoded protein is CASSFYSGIQRAGYTF.